The T cell receptor beta chain under discussion was sequenced for a study of early T cells in non-severe SARS-CoV-2 infection. As regards this clonotype: The antigen is undetermined.

Trimming removed 5 bases from V and 0 bases from J; junction bases left unmatched: 20. The CDR3 spans 21 residues. CDR1 and CDR2 from the germline V gene are SEHNR and FQNEAQ (reference sequence). TCRdb reprocessed the 5' RACE reads via MiXCR and lists one record per CDR3 protein. The sample has tens of thousands of distinct CDR3 sequences; approximately 13% are singletons. The study, taken as a whole, reports: VDJdb-based matching was biased toward anti-spike CD8 responses and missed private and CD4 specificities.

The clonotype comes from an adult who was a healthcare worker with PCR-confirmed SARS-CoV-2 infection or an uninfected control (not recorded which). V and J are TRBV7-9 and TRBJ2-1; 9 bases agree with TRBD2. The source material was whole blood. The DNA of the CDR3 is TGTGCCAGCAGCCCCAGGGTTGGAGCGTCGCGGGAGGGCGTCTCCTACAATGAGCAGTTCTTC. Protein: CASSPRVGASREGVSYNEQFF.